Presented here are 13 T cell receptor beta chains from one specimen sequenced in a study of blood T cell repertoires in COVID-19. Measured with immunoSEQ multiplex PCR; TCRdb has only the in-frame clones, and not every one. The repertoire consists of tens of thousands of clones, with roughly 79% occurring once and the leading ten covering 6.3%. Specimen: peripheral blood. The receptors shown here come from a woman aged 60 to 75 with acute or convalescent COVID-19.

The V gene is TRBV9, the J gene TRBJ2-3; TRBD2 aligns across 7 bases. This CDR3 comprises 16 residues. CDR1 is SGDLS, CDR2 YYNGEE, per germline. The J segment lost 1 base and the V segment lost 3 bases, leaving 8 bases of the junction unmatched. The CDR3 protein is CASSAPGGGRTDTQYF. The CDR3 nucleotides are TGTGCCAGCAGCGCCCCAGGCGGGGGACGCACAGATACGCAGTATTTT.

This clone was recorded a few times. This chain uses TRBV7-9 with TRBJ2-1; no clear D gene. Per germline, CDR1 SEHNR and CDR2 FQNEAQ (reference sequence). The CDR3 is made up of 15 amino acids. V gave up 6 bases and J gave up 0 bases, with 12 bases separating them. The CDR3 reads CASSPTLSSYNEQFF. The DNA of the CDR3 is TGTGCCAGCAGTCCGACACTTAGCTCCTACAATGAGCAGTTCTTC. Full variable domain (outside the CDR3, taken from reference TRBV7-9 and TRBJ2-1): DTGVSQNPRHKITKRGQNVTFRCDPISEHNRLYWYRQTLGQGPEFLTYFQNEAQLEKSRLLSDRFSAERPKGSFSTLEIQRTEQGDSAMYLCASSPTLSSYNEQFFGPGTRLTVL.

V gene TRBV15 combines with J gene TRBJ2-2, with D possibly being TRBD2 (5 bases). Germline-derived CDR1 and CDR2 are LNHNV and YYDKDF (reference sequence). The CDR3 is 16 amino acids. V was cut by 1 base and J by 4 bases, with 13 bases left in between. The CDR3 DNA follows: TGTGCCACCAGCAGAGTTGTGGGCACTAGCACCGGGGAGCTGTTTTTT. Protein: CATSRVVGTSTGELFF.

J is TRBJ2-3 and V is TRBV11-1, with TRBD2 identical over 8 bases. Germline V CDR1 and CDR2: SGHAT, FQDESV (reference sequence). V trimming: 6 bases; J trimming: 3 bases; junction bases outside the gene matches: 11. The CDR3 extends over 16 amino acids. The CDR3 nucleotides read TGTGCCAGCAGGAACGGGGGGGCCGGGGGGACAGATACGCAGTATTTT. Its protein is CASRNGGAGGTDTQYF.

The J gene is TRBJ2-7, the V gene TRBV13, with 9 bases that match TRBD2. The V segment lost 0 bases and the J segment 2 bases; nucleotides outside the gene matches: 2. Germline CDR1 PRHDT, CDR2 FYEKMQ (reference sequence). This CDR3 spans 15 amino acids. The CDR3: CASSLGIAGAYEQYF. The CDR3, as DNA: TGTGCCAGCAGCTTAGGTATAGCGGGGGCCTACGAGCAGTACTTC. Looking up the rest from reference TRBV13 and TRBJ2-7 gives the full variable domain: AAGVIQSPRHLIKEKRETATLKCYPIPRHDTVYWYQQGPGQDPQFLISFYEKMQSDKGSIPDRFSAQQFSDYHSELNMSSLELGDSALYFCASSLGIAGAYEQYFGPGTRLTVT.

The chain has TRBV7-6 and TRBJ2-7; 8 nucleotides match TRBD2. CDR1 is SGHVS and CDR2 is FNYEAQ in the germline V gene. V lost 4 bases, J lost 5 bases, and 10 bases stayed unmatched. CDR3 length equals 15 residues. This CDR3 is CASSSVAGFGDEQYF. Here the CDR3 DNA reads TGTGCCAGCAGCTCGGTAGCGGGGTTCGGGGACGAGCAGTACTTC.

V gene TRBV12-5 combines with J gene TRBJ2-7, with a tentative D call TRBD1 (6 bases). The V end was cut by 7 bases, the J end by 3 bases, with 13 bases between. From germline, CDR1 is LGHNT and CDR2 FRNRAP. The CDR3 runs 13 residues. DNA of the CDR3: TGTGCTAGTGCGGCACAGGGATTCTACGAGCAGTACTTC. As protein: CASAAQGFYEQYF.

V gene TRBV11-2 combines with J gene TRBJ2-3; 7 nucleotides align to TRBD2. Germline V gene data show CDR1 as SGHAT and CDR2 as FQNNGV. This CDR3 is 15 amino acids long. Losses at the gene ends were 5 bases for V and 1 base for J; bases not matched to a gene: 6. The DNA of the CDR3 is TGTGCCAGCAGCCGGGCACGGGGGGGCACAGATACGCAGTATTTT. Protein: CASSRARGGTDTQYF.

The genes are TRBV18 and TRBJ1-2; D unresolved. The CDR3 loop spans 17 amino acids. CDR1 is KGHSH and CDR2 is LQKENI in the germline V gene. V lost 3 bases, J lost 1 base, and 18 bases lay in between. For the CDR3, the DNA is TGTGCCAGCTCACCCCCAATTATGGCGGCTGTTAACTATGGCTACACCTTC. Its protein is CASSPPIMAAVNYGYTF.

This clone was recorded only once. J is TRBJ2-2 and V is TRBV3-1 (or the pseudogene TRBV3-2); 8 bases line up with TRBD2. The CDR3 has 14 residues. The germline CDR1 and CDR2 sequences are LGHDT and YNNKEL (reference sequence). V shed 6 bases, J shed 6 bases, and the junction held 6 bases outside the gene matches. The CDR3 spells CASSSDSGAGELFF. As DNA, the CDR3 is TGTGCCAGCAGTTCCGATAGCGGGGCCGGGGAGCTGTTTTTT.

The chain carries TRBV7-2 and TRBJ2-5; 7 bases line up with TRBD1. Germline loops: CDR1 SGHTA, CDR2 FQGNSA. V dropped 2 bases and J dropped 4; count of bases not matched to a gene: 10. This CDR3 has 16 residues. DNA of the CDR3: TGTGCCAGCAGCTTATATAATGACAGGGTTAGAGAGACCCAGTACTTC. Translated: CASSLYNDRVRETQYF.

The chain is built from TRBV5-6 and TRBJ2-7; weak D call: TRBD1 (5 bases). The germline V and J ends were trimmed by 0 bases and 4 bases, with 11 bases remaining between them. This CDR3 has 14 amino acids. Germline values: CDR1 SGHDT, CDR2 YYEEEE. The CDR3: CASSLVGLGYEQYF. The CDR3 DNA sequence: TGTGCCAGCAGCTTGGTGGGGCTTGGGTACGAGCAGTACTTC.

This chain uses TRBV19 with TRBJ1-6; 11 bases match TRBD1. In germline, CDR1 is LNHDA, CDR2 SQIVND (reference sequence). J lost 10 bases, V lost 6 bases, and 5 bases had no gene match. The CDR3 loop spans 14 amino acids. The CDR3 region has the DNA TGTGCCAGTAGCGGGACAGGGGGAGGCTCACCCCTCCACTTT. This codes for CASSGTGGGSPLHF.